The clone carrying this T cell receptor (beta chain) was seen a handful of times. Its antigen is unknown. TCRdb analysed the 5' RACE reads with MiXCR anew, one entry per CDR3 protein. The profile shows about 400,000 distinct CDR3 sequences, about 22% of them singletons. The CDR3 covers 17 residues. J was trimmed by 6 bases and V by 3 bases; bases with no gene match: 16. Per the germline V gene, CDR1 is DFQATT and CDR2 is SNEGSKA (reference sequence). This record belongs to a study of T-cell memory formation after mild COVID-19. Across the study: Each donor largely had its own TCR clusters.

Study-wide results and caveats: Some SARS-CoV-2-responding clones were already detected in memory before infection. Whereas later expanders leaned CD4+, clones contracting day 15 to 85 showed a balanced CD4/CD8 makeup. Chiefly within CM and EM were the contracting CD4+ clones; CD8+ ones were within EMRA.

The chain is built from TRBV20-1 and TRBJ2-3, with TRBD2 identical over 9 bases. The specimen was PBMCs or a T cell subset sorted from them (not recorded which). The sequence derives from an adult woman who had mild COVID-19 (a few samples of this study predate the infection). Cell type and time point are not known. CDR3 bases: TGCAGTGCTAGCTCAATAGCGGGAGAGGTTGTAAAGGATACGCAGTATTTT. It yields the protein CSASSIAGEVVKDTQYF.